The present entry profiles one TCR beta chain with its context. Antigen specificity is unknown. This record belongs to a study of PD-L1 blockade in urothelial cancer. Study in general: Blood underwent analysis 3 weeks (second dose) and 6 weeks after treatment began. Study-level points and caveats: When pretreatment blood TCR clonality was below the median, it predicted better survival.

CDR3 length equals 13 residues. Germline V gives CDR1 SGHRS, CDR2 YFSETQ. Trimming removed 3 bases from V and 7 bases from J; junction bases left unmatched: 6. Sequencing was performed with immunoSEQ multiplex PCR; in TCRdb, only in-frame clones are kept and a portion is missing. This sample has about 52,000 clones; 70% to 80% occur once, and the top ten carry approximately 3.6%. Patients' cancers were locally advanced or metastatic urothelial carcinomas. The sample consisted of PBMCs, taken around atezolizumab (anti-PD-L1) treatment. The TCR originated in a man aged 65 to 85 with urothelial cancer. The rearrangement uses TRBV5-1 and TRBJ1-1, with 7 positions matching TRBD1. Here the CDR3 DNA reads TGCGCCAGCAGCTGGAGGACAGGAGGTGAAGCTTTCTTT. Its translation: CASSWRTGGEAFF.